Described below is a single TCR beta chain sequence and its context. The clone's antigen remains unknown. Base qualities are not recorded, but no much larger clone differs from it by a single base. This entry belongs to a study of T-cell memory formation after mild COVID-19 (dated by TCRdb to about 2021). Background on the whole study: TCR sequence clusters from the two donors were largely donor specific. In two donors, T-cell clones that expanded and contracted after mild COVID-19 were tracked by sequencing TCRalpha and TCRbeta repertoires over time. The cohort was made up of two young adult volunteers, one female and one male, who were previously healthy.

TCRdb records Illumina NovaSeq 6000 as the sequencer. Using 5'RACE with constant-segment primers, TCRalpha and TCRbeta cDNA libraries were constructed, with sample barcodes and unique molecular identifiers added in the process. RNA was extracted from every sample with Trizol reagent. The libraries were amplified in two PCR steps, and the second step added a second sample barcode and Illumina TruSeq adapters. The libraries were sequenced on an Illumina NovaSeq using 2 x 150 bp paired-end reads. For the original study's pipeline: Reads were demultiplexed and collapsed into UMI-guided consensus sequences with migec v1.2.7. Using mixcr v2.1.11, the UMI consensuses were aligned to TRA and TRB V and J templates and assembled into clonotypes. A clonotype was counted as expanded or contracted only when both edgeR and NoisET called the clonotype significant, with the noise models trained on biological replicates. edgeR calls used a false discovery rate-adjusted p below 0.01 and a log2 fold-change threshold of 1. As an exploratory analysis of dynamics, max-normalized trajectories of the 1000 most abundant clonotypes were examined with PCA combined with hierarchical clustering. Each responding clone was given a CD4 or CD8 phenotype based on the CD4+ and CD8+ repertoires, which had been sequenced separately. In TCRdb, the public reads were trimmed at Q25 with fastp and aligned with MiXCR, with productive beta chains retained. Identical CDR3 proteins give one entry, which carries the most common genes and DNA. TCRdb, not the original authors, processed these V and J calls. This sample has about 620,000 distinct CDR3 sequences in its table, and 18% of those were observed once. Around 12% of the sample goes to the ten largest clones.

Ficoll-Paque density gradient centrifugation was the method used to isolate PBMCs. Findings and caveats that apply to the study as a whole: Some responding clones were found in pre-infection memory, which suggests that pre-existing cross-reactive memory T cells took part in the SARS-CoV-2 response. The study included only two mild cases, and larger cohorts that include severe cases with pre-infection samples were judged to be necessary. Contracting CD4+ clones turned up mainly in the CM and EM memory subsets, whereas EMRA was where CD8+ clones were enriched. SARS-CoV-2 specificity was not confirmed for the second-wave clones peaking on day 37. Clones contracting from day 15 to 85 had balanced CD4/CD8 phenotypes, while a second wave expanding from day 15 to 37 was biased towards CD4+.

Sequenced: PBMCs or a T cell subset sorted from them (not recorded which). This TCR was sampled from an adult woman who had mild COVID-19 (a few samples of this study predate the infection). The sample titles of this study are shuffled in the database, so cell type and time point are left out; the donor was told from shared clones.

The CDR3: CASSQGIKRGGHNEQFF. The bases are TGTGCCAGCAGCCAAGGAATAAAGCGGGGGGGCCACAATGAGCAGTTCTTC. The chain is made from TRBV7-3 and TRBJ2-1; a stretch of 10 junction bases matches TRBD2. The germline V gene specifies SGHTA as CDR1 and FQGTGA as CDR2. Spanning cysteine to phenylalanine, the CDR3 consists of 17 amino acids. The sequence is cut down to CDR3 DNA, 51 bases in frame from base 1. V loses 5 bases at its end and J loses 5 bases; junction bases beyond the gene matches: 12.